This T cell receptor (beta chain) was identified during a study of T cells in Graves' hyperthyroidism and ophthalmopathy. Overall study results and limits: Ophthalmopathy was identified by the model a median around 6.3 months ahead of onset. Most clonotypes expanded in thyroid above 0.001 were likewise present in blood.

Disease lasting under 3 months, a NOSPECS grade of at least 4, and a Clinical Activity Score of at least 3 were features of the ophthalmopathy patients. Uncontrolled infection, other autoimmune disease, pregnancy or lactation disqualified patients from enrolment. CDR1 and CDR2 from the germline V gene are LGHDT and YNNKEL (reference sequence). Trimming at V came to 4 bases and at J to 5 bases, leaving 3 bases not matched to a gene. The CDR3 is 14 amino acids. This clonotype appeared many times. Its antigen is not identified. TCR beta CDR3 regions were amplified from RNA transcripts. First-round RT-PCR targeting the TCR CDR3 was performed with the HTBI primer set. TCRdb independently ran MiXCR on the multiplex PCR reads; one entry per CDR3 protein. The table records 400,000 or so distinct CDR3 sequences, over 12% of them present only once.

The TCR comes from a man aged 50 to 60 with Graves' ophthalmopathy. Input material: blood. The gene calls are TRBV3-1 and TRBJ2-7, with 12 bases lining up with TRBD2. CDR3 sequence reads: CASSPSGRANEQYF. The CDR3 DNA follows: TGTGCCAGCAGCCCTAGCGGGAGGGCCAACGAGCAGTACTTC.